Reported below is one T cell receptor beta chain. Its antigen is currently unknown. V gave up 3 bases and J gave up 4 bases, with 9 bases separating them. This CDR3 has 13 residues. Germline loops: CDR1 MNHEY, CDR2 SMNVEV (reference sequence). It was with 60 Vbeta and 13 Jbeta primers that the PCR ran. TCRdb's table, derived via immunoSEQ multiplex PCR, lists solely in-frame clones and lacks some. The sample includes fewer than 300,000 clones, about nine tenths of them seen just once. The source of the sample is a study of cytomegalovirus exposure and HLA in healthy donors. As for the study in general: Earlier, 95 million to 140 million unique TCR beta sequences were recovered from approximately 200 million T cells by an analysis. Study conclusions and caveats: In an earlier analysis, productive rearrangement rates for most beta V segments clustered near 87% or 30%.

These donors counted as nominally healthy when sampled, but unrecorded immune exposures were likely. Sequences were obtained from PBMCs. This TCR was recovered from a middle-aged man in good health and CMV-seropositive. V and J are TRBV27 and TRBJ2-5, with a possible D match to TRBD1 (6 bases). The CDR3 loop reads CASSLDSRETQYF. CDR3 sequence (DNA): TGTGCCAGCAGTTTGGACAGTAGAGAGACCCAGTACTTC.